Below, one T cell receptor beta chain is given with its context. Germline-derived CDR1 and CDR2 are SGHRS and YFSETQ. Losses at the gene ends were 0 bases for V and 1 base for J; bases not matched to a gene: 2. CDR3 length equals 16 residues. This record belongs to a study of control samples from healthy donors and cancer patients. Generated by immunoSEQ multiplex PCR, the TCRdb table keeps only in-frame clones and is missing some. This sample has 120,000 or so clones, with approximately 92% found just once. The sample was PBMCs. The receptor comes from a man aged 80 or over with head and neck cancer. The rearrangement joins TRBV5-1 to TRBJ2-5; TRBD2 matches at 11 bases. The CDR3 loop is CASSLGGTSGQETQYF. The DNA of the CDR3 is TGCGCCAGCAGCTTGGGGGGGACTAGCGGCCAAGAGACCCAGTACTTC.